The 5 T cell receptor beta chains below all came from one sample that was sequenced in a study of T cells in Graves' hyperthyroidism and ophthalmopathy. TCR beta CDR3 regions were amplified from RNA transcripts. An initial round of RT-PCR targeting the TCR CDR3 relied on the HTBI primer set. TCRdb passed the multiplex PCR reads through MiXCR, listing each CDR3 protein once. The sample lists about 540,000 distinct CDR3 sequences; more than 45% were seen once. The sequenced sample consisted of peripheral blood or thyroid tissue (not recorded which). These receptors all stem from a woman aged 18-29 years with Graves' hyperthyroidism.

This clonotype is a singleton in its sample. The chain uses TRBV10-3 and TRBJ1-1, with D unresolved. In germline, CDR1 is ENHRY, CDR2 SYGVKD. V was clipped by 4 bases and J by 0 bases, with 12 bases between them. This CDR3 spans 15 amino acids. The CDR3 here is CAISGSPGMNTEAFF. For the CDR3, the DNA is TGTGCCATCAGTGGCTCGCCGGGGATGAACACTGAAGCTTTCTTT.

CDR3 protein: CASSWQGETQYF. CDR3 coding DNA: TGTGCCAGCAGTTGGCAGGGCGAGACCCAGTACTTC. The chain is built from TRBV6-5 and TRBJ2-5, with D perhaps matching TRBD1 (5 bases). Germline values: CDR1 MNHEY, CDR2 SVGAGI. The CDR3 is made up of 12 amino acids. V shed 4 bases and J shed 5 bases, with 8 bases lying between them.

A word on this clonotype: At one end the junction does not follow the germline gene, possibly because of a read error. This chain connects TRBV5-1 to TRBJ2-2; 9 positions agree with TRBD1. The CDR3 is made up of 14 amino acids. From germline, CDR1 is SGHRS and CDR2 YFSETQ. This CDR3 is CASWTGDYTGELLF. CDR3 nucleotides: TGCGCCAGCTGGACAGGGGATTACACCGGGGAGCTGCTTTTT.

The chain combines TRBV29-1 with TRBJ1-1, with D perhaps TRBD1 (5 bases). The V end was cut by 5 bases, the J end by 3 bases, with 13 bases between. Germline lookup yields CDR1 SQVTM and CDR2 ANQGSEA. CDR3 length: 13 residues. The CDR3 protein is CSVCGTSDTEAFF. CDR3 nucleotides: TGCAGCGTTTGCGGGACCTCGGACACTGAAGCTTTCTTT.

This clonotype was counted many times. The chain is built from TRBV19 and TRBJ1-2, with D maybe TRBD1 (5 bases). This CDR3 spans 14 amino acids. With 5 bases removed from V and 1 base from J, the gap between germline ends came to 11 bases. The V gene's germline CDR1 is LNHDA and CDR2 SQIVND (reference sequence). CDR3 sequence: CASSPGTGNYGYTF. Here the CDR3 DNA reads TGTGCCAGTAGTCCGGGGACGGGTAACTATGGCTACACCTTC.